The T cell receptor (beta chain) described here comes from a study of T cells in tuberculosis. General observations from the study: A GMM-specific repertoire classifier reached about 90% accuracy, AUROC 0.90. Smaller distances to GMM-specific TCRs suggested their expansion in active tuberculosis.

For this clone: The antigen remains undetermined.

Latent tuberculosis screening used tuberculin skin test and IGRA at entry. This table comes from immunoSEQ multiplex PCR, and its TCRdb copy is limited to in-frame clones, with some not included. Found here are tens of thousands of clones, approximately 93% of them singletons; the top ten hold roughly 6.4%. CDR1 MGHRA and CDR2 YSYEKL come from the germline V gene. With 8 bases clipped from V and 4 bases from J, the junction kept 5 bases outside the gene matches. This CDR3 spans 13 amino acids. The specimen was PBMCs. The rearrangement links TRBV4-1 to TRBJ2-7; 10 positions agree with TRBD1. This receptor was obtained from a donor aged 10 to 29 with latent tuberculosis or without tuberculosis infection. Here the CDR3 reads CASGTGETYEQYF. As DNA, the CDR3 is TGCGCCAGCGGGACAGGGGAGACGTACGAGCAGTACTTC.